This TCR beta chain was identified in a study of Tregs in tolerant kidney transplant recipients. General study results and limits: Activated donor B cell expansion appeared to reveal the most relevant donor-specific TCRbeta repertoire. Biological reproducibility was not directly addressed, but technical replication error appeared minimal.

Per germline, CDR1 SGHKS and CDR2 YYEKEE (reference sequence). The ends lost 0 bases at V and 4 bases at J; junction bases unmatched: 4. CDR3 size: 14 residues. Regulatory T cells were sorted from thawed PBMCs rested overnight at 37°C with 200 IU/ml IL-2. The data were produced by immunoSEQ multiplex PCR, yet TCRdb's version contains in-frame clones alone and is incomplete. Among approximately 75,000 clones listed, about 91% were seen once. As for this clone: What it binds is unknown.

The source of this sequence is a human donor who received a combined kidney and bone marrow transplant. The chain has TRBV5-5 and TRBJ2-7, with TRBD2 identical over 7 bases. The material was Tregs from blood, obtained before the transplant. CDR3 region: CASSLGPSGYEQYF. CDR3 nucleotide sequence: TGTGCCAGCAGCTTGGGTCCTAGCGGTTACGAGCAGTACTTC.